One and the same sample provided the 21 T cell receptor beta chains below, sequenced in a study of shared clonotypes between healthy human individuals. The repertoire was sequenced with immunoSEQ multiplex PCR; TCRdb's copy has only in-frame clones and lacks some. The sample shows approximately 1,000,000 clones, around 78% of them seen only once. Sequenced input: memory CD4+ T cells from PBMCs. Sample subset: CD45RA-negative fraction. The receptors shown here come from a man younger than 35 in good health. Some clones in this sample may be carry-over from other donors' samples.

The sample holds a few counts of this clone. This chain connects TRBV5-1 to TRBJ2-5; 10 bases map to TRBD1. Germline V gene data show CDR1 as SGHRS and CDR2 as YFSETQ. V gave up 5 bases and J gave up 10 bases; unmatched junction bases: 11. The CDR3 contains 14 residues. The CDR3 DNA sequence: TGCGCCAGCAGTGTTACCGGGACAGGGGAACTCCAGTACTTC. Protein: CASSVTGTGELQYF.

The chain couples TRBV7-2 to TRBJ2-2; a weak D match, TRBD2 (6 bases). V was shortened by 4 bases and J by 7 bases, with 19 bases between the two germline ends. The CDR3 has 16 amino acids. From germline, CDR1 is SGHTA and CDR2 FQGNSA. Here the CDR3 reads CASSSEGGALGGELFF. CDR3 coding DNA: TGTGCCAGCAGCTCCGAGGGAGGAGCGCTGGGCGGGGAGCTGTTTTTT.

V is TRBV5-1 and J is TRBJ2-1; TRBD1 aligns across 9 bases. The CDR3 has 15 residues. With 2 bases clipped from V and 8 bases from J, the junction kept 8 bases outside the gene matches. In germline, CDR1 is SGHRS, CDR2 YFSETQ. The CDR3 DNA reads TGCGCCAGCAGCTTTGGACCGGGACAGGGCGATGAGCAGTTCTTC. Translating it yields CASSFGPGQGDEQFF.

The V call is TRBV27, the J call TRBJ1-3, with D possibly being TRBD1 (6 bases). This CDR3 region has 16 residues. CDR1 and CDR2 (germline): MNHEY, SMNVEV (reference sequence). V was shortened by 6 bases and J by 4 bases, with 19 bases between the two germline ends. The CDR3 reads CASSRDRSGEGNTIYF. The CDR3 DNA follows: TGTGCCAGCAGCAGGGACCGCTCAGGGGAGGGAAACACCATATATTTT.

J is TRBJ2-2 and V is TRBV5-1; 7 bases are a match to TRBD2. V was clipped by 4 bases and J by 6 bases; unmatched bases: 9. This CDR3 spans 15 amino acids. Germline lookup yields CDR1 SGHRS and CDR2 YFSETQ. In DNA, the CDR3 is TGCGCCAGCAGCCCATGGGCGGGAGTGGCCGGGGAGCTGTTTTTT. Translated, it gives CASSPWAGVAGELFF.

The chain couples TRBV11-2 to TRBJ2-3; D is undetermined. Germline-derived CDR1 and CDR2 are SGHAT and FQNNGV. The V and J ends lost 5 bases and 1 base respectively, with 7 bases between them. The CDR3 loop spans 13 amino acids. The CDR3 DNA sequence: TGTGCCAGCAGCCTCCCAGGCACAGATACGCAGTATTTT. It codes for CASSLPGTDTQYF.

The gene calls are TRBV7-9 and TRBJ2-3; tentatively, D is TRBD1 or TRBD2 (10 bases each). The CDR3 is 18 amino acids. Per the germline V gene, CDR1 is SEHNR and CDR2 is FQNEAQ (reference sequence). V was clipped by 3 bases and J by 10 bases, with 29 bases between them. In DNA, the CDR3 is TGTGCCAGCAGCTTTGACAGGGGGCACCTAGCGGGAGAATATCCGCAGTATTTT. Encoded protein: CASSFDRGHLAGEYPQYF.

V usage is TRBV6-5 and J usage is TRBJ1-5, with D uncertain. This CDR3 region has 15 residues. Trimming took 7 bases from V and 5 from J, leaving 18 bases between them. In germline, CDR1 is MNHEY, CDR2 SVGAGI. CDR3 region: CASTRRTGEDQPQHF. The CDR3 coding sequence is TGTGCCAGCACCCGTCGGACGGGTGAAGATCAGCCCCAGCATTTT.

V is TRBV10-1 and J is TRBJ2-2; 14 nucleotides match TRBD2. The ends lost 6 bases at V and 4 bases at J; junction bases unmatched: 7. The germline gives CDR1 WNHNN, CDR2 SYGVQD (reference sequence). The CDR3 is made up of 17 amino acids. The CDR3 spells CASSYSGTSGGTGELFF. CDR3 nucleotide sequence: TGCGCCAGCAGCTACTCCGGGACTAGCGGGGGCACCGGGGAGCTGTTTTTT.

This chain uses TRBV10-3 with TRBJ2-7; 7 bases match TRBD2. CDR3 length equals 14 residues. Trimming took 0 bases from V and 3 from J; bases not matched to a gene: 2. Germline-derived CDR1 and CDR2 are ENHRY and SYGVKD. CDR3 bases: TGTGCCATCAGTGAGTCCCTAGCGGACTACGAGCAGTACTTC. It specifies CAISESLADYEQYF.

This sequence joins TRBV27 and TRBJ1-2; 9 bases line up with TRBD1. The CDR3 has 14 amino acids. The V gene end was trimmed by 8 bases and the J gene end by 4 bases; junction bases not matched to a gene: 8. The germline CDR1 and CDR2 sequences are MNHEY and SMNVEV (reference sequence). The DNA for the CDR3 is TGTGCCAGCCGCCGAGGGGACAGGGTCTATGGCTACACCTTC. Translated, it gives CASRRGDRVYGYTF.

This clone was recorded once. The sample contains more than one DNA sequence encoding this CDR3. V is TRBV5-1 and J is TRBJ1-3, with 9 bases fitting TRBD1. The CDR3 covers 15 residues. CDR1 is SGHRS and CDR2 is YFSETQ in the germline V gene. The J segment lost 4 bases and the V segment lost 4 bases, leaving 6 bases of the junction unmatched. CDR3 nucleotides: TGCGCCAGCAGCCTGGGACAGGGTGGAGGAAACACCATATATTTT. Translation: CASSLGQGGGNTIYF. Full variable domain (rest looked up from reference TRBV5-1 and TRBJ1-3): KAGVTQTPRYLIKTRGQQVTLSCSPISGHRSVSWYQQTPGQGLQFLFEYFSETQRNKGNFPGRFSGRQFSNSRSEMNVSTLELGDSALYLCASSLGQGGGNTIYFGEGSWLTVV.

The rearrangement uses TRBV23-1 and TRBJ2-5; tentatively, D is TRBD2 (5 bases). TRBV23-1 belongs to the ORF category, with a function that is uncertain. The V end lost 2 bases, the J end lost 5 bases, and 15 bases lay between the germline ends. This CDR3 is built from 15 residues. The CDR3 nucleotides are TGCGCCAGCAGTCAAAGGGCGGGCAGGCGGGAGACCCAGTACTTC. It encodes CASSQRAGRRETQYF.

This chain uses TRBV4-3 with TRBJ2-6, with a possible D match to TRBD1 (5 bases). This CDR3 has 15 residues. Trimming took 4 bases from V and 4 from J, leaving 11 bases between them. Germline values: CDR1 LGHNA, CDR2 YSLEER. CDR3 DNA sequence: TGCGCCAGCAGCCTCAGGGAAGCCGGGGCCAACGTCCTGACTTTC. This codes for CASSLREAGANVLTF.

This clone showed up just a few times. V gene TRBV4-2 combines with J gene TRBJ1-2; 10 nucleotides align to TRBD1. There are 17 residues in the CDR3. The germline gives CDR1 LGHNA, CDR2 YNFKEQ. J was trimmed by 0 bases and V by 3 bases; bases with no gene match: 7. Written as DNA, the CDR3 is TGTGCCAGCAGCCAGGACACCGGGACAGGGGCTAACTATGGCTACACCTTC. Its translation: CASSQDTGTGANYGYTF.

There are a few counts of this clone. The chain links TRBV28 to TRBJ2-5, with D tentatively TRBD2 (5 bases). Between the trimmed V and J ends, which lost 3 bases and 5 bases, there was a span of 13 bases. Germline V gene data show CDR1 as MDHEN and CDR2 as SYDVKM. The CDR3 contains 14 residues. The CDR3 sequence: CASSFREGWETQYF. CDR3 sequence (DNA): TGTGCCAGCAGTTTCCGAGAGGGATGGGAGACCCAGTACTTC.

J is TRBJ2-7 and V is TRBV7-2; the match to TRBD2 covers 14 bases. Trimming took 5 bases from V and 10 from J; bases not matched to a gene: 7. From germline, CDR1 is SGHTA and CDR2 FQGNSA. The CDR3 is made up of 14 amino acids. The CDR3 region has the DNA TGTGCCAGCAGCCTGGGACTAGCGGGAGCTGCACAGTACTTC. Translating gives CASSLGLAGAAQYF.

As DNA, the CDR3 is TGTGCCAGCATGGCTATACAGGGCTTACTGTTTTTT. It specifies CASMAIQGLLFF. V usage is TRBV28 and J usage is TRBJ1-4; D may be TRBD1 (6 bases). From germline, CDR1 is MDHEN and CDR2 SYDVKM. V lost 7 bases to trimming and J lost 13 bases, with 16 bases between them. The CDR3 runs 12 residues.

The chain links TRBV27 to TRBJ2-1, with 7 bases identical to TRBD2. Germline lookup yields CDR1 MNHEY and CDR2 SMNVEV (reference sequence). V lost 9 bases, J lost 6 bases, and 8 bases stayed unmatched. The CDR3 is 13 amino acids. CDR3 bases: TGTGCCAGGGGGCGGGAGAAGGTCAATGAGCAGTTCTTC. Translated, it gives CARGREKVNEQFF.

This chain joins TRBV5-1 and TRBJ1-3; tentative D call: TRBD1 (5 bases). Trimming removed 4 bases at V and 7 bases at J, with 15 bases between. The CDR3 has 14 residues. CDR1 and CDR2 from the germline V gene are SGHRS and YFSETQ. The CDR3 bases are TGCGCCAGCAGCGCAGGACAAATCGGGAACACCATATATTTT. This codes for CASSAGQIGNTIYF.

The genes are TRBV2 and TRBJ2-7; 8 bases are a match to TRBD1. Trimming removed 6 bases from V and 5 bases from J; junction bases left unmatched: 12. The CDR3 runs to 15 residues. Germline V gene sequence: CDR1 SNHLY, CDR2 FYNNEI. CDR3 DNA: TGTGCCAGCAGGCAATTTATGACAGGGGTTGACGAGCAGTACTTC. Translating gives CASRQFMTGVDEQYF. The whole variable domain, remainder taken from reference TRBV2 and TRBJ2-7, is EPEVTQTPSHQVTQMGQEVILRCVPISNHLYFYWYRQILGQKVEFLVSFYNNEISEKSEIFDDQFSVERPDGSNFTLKIRSTKLEDSAMYFCASRQFMTGVDEQYFGPGTRLTVT.